The 30 T cell receptor beta chains below were found in one sample sequenced in a study of cytomegalovirus exposure and HLA in healthy donors. The PCR was carried out with 60 Vbeta primers and 13 Jbeta primers. Sequenced by immunoSEQ multiplex PCR; TCRdb stores in-frame clones only, minus some. The table has about 98,000 clones, under 80% seen once. Sequenced sample: PBMCs. These receptor sequences come from a male donor in good health and CMV-seronegative.

V is TRBV5-4 and J is TRBJ2-1, with 14 bases identical to TRBD2. This CDR3 spans 18 amino acids. V gave up 4 bases and J gave up 5 bases; unmatched junction bases: 11. From germline, CDR1 is SGHNT and CDR2 YYREEE (reference sequence). The CDR3 nucleotides read TGTGCCAGCAGCCAACGACTAGCGGGAGGGCCATATCACAATGAGCAGTTCTTC. Translating gives CASSQRLAGGPYHNEQFF.

The rearrangement links TRBV6-6 to TRBJ1-2; TRBD1 is a possible D gene (5 bases). Germline V gene lookup returns CDR1 MNHNY and CDR2 SVGAGI (reference sequence). Trimming stripped 6 bases from V and 4 bases from J, with 15 bases between. The CDR3 runs 14 residues. CDR3 region: CASSRLAGGYGYTF. Here the CDR3 DNA reads TGTGCCAGCAGCCGCTTGGCGGGGGGCTATGGCTACACCTTC.

V is TRBV2 and J is TRBJ1-5; no clear D. Deletions cut 2 bases from V and 1 base from J, with 18 bases between. Germline loops: CDR1 SNHLY, CDR2 FYNNEI. This CDR3 is built from 18 residues. The CDR3 nucleotides read TGTGCCAGCAGTGAATTTTCGTTTGACGGGGTCAGCAATCAGCCCCAGCATTTT. This codes for CASSEFSFDGVSNQPQHF.

The chain joins TRBV10-3 to TRBJ2-2; 11 bases match TRBD2. The CDR3 consists of 16 residues. CDR1 and CDR2 (germline): ENHRY, SYGVKD. V trimming: 5 bases; J trimming: 4 bases; junction bases outside the gene matches: 6. The CDR3 sequence is CAISRLAGRSTGELFF. In DNA form, the CDR3 reads TGTGCCATCAGTCGACTAGCGGGAAGAAGCACCGGGGAGCTGTTTTTT.

V gene TRBV9 combines with J gene TRBJ2-7, with 8 bases aligning to TRBD2. There are 15 residues in the CDR3. The junction had 4 bases not matched to a gene; V was cut back by 0 bases and J by 2 bases. Germline lookup yields CDR1 SGDLS and CDR2 YYNGEE. The DNA for the CDR3 is TGTGCCAGCAGCGTAGCGGCTAGCGGGCCCTACGAGCAGTACTTC. It encodes CASSVAASGPYEQYF.

V and J are TRBV27 and TRBJ1-6, with D possibly matching TRBD1 (6 bases). V lost 7 bases, J lost 9 bases, and 16 bases lay in between. The CDR3 has 14 amino acids. Germline V gives CDR1 MNHEY, CDR2 SMNVEV (reference sequence). The CDR3 region is CASTRGGVGSPLHF. The CDR3 coding sequence is TGTGCCAGCACCCGGGGGGGCGTGGGTTCACCCCTCCACTTT.

The J gene is TRBJ1-5, the V gene TRBV4-1, with 7 nucleotides matching TRBD1. Per the germline V gene, CDR1 is MGHRA and CDR2 is YSYEKL. The CDR3 spans 15 residues. V was pared by 1 base and J by 2 bases, with 2 bases of the junction left unmatched. In DNA form, the CDR3 reads TGCGCCAGCAGCCAAGTAGGGACAGGCAATCAGCCCCAGCATTTT. It encodes CASSQVGTGNQPQHF.

This clone showed up just a few times. V gene TRBV30 combines with J gene TRBJ2-7; D may be TRBD1 (5 bases). Germline lookup yields CDR1 GTSNPN and CDR2 SVGIG (reference sequence). The CDR3 contains 11 residues. Deletions cut 5 bases from V and 5 bases from J, with 10 bases between. CDR3 bases: TGTGCCTGGGCGCAGGGCCACGAGCAGTACTTC. It translates to CAWAQGHEQYF.

This clone was detected only once. The CDR3 loop reads CASSRGLAGGDTQYF. For the CDR3, the DNA is TGTGCCAGCAGCCGAGGACTAGCGGGAGGTGACACGCAGTATTTT. V usage is TRBV6-5 and J usage is TRBJ2-3; 14 positions match TRBD2. Germline V gene data show CDR1 as MNHEY and CDR2 as SVGAGI. The CDR3 covers 15 residues. The V segment lost 6 bases and the J segment 9 bases; nucleotides outside the gene matches: 8.

The chain is built from TRBV6-1 and TRBJ2-1; possible D gene TRBD1, 5 bases. Trimming pared 6 bases from V and 5 bases from J, leaving 8 bases between. Germline V lookup: CDR1 MNHNS, CDR2 SASEGT. The CDR3 is 12 residues long. The CDR3 protein is CASRTVHNEQFF. The CDR3 nucleotides read TGTGCCAGCAGGACAGTCCACAATGAGCAGTTCTTC.

This chain links TRBV28 with TRBJ2-7, with D hard to call. Trimming stripped 8 bases from V and 0 bases from J, with 5 bases between. The CDR3 spans 11 residues. The germline CDR1 and CDR2 sequences are MDHEN and SYDVKM. The CDR3 region has the DNA TGTGCCAGCTCTAACTCCTACGAGCAGTACTTC. Its protein is CASSNSYEQYF.

This clone was seen only once. The V gene is TRBV6-1, the J gene TRBJ1-5; no definite D call. Trimming left V 4 bases short and J 6 bases short, with 13 bases between. The CDR3 consists of 14 residues. Germline values: CDR1 MNHNS, CDR2 SASEGT. The CDR3 spells CASSAEIPSQPQHF. Here the CDR3 DNA reads TGTGCCAGCAGTGCCGAAATTCCCAGTCAGCCCCAGCATTTT.

V and J are TRBV7-6 and TRBJ1-1; 10 nucleotides line up with TRBD1. Germline V lookup: CDR1 SGHVS, CDR2 FNYEAQ. This CDR3 has 14 residues. Trimming removed 5 bases from V and 5 bases from J; junction bases left unmatched: 5. Here the CDR3 reads CASSPLDRGTEAFF. The CDR3 region has the DNA TGTGCCAGCAGCCCCCTGGACAGGGGGACTGAAGCTTTCTTT. Full variable domain (missing parts from reference TRBV7-6 and TRBJ1-1): GAGVSQSPRYKVTKRGQDVALRCDPISGHVSLYWYRQALGQGPEFLTYFNYEAQQDKSGLPNDRFSAERPEGSISTLTIQRTEQRDSAMYRCASSPLDRGTEAFFGQGTRLTVV.

Comments on this clone: The junction differs from germline at one of its ends, possibly a read error. This rearrangement joins TRBV7-9 to TRBJ2-7, with a possible D match to TRBD2 (6 bases). Looked up from germline, CDR1 is SEHNR and CDR2 is FQNEAQ (reference sequence). CDR3 length: 14 residues. Written as DNA, the CDR3 is TGTACCAGCAGCTTACTGGACTACGATTCCGAGCAGTACTTC. Encoded protein: CTSSLLDYDSEQYF.

The chain has TRBV7-2 and TRBJ2-7, with D unresolved. CDR3 length: 16 residues. The V and J ends lost 5 bases and 2 bases respectively, with 19 bases between them. Germline CDR1 SGHTA, CDR2 FQGNSA. CDR3: CASSLTTQDPTYEQYF. CDR3 in DNA: TGTGCCAGCAGCCTTACGACTCAAGACCCCACCTACGAGCAGTACTTC.

CDR3 sequence reads: CAWGPGQGSEQYF. The CDR3 region has the DNA TGTGCCTGGGGACCGGGACAGGGTTCCGAGCAGTACTTC. The rearrangement joins TRBV30 to TRBJ2-7, with 9 nucleotides matching TRBD1. The CDR3 totals 13 residues. CDR1 is GTSNPN and CDR2 is SVGIG in the germline V gene (reference sequence). V was clipped by 5 bases and J by 6 bases; unmatched bases: 8. Combining the CDR3 with reference TRBV30 and TRBJ2-7 gives the whole variable domain SQTIHQWPATLVQPVGSPLSLECTVEGTSNPNLYWYRQAAGRGLQLLFYSVGIGQISSEVPQNLSASRPQDRQFILSSKKLLLSDSGFYLCAWGPGQGSEQYFGPGTRLTVT.

This clone was counted between two and nine times. This chain joins TRBV29-1 and TRBJ2-7, with 7 positions matching TRBD1. The J segment lost 6 bases and the V segment lost 1 base, leaving 6 bases of the junction unmatched. The CDR3 sequence is 13 residues long. The germline CDR1 and CDR2 sequences are SQVTM and ANQGSEA. In DNA, the CDR3 is TGCAGCGTTGAAGGAAGACAGGGAATCGAGCAGTACTTC. This encodes CSVEGRQGIEQYF.

CDR3 in DNA: TGTGCCAGCGGGACAGGGGGAACCTATGGCTACACCTTC. Translating gives CASGTGGTYGYTF. The chain uses TRBV27 and TRBJ1-2; the match to TRBD1 covers 11 bases. V dropped 8 bases and J dropped 4; count of bases not matched to a gene: 3. The CDR3 has 13 residues. The germline V gene encodes CDR1 MNHEY and CDR2 SMNVEV (reference sequence).

This clone was seen a single time. The chain employs TRBV30 and TRBJ2-3, with TRBD2 identical over 7 bases. CDR1 GTSNPN and CDR2 SVGIG come from the germline V gene (reference sequence). The CDR3 sequence is 15 residues long. V trimming: 2 bases; J trimming: 3 bases; junction bases outside the gene matches: 8. CDR3 bases: TGTGCCTGGAGTCTCGTGGGAGGGCCAACAGATACGCAGTATTTT. Translation: CAWSLVGGPTDTQYF.

In its sample, this clone was seen once. Other nucleotide sequences in the sample specify the same CDR3. The chain joins TRBV6-6 to TRBJ2-5, with a weak D call TRBD1 (5 bases). The V end was cut by 2 bases, the J end by 1 base, with 5 bases between. Germline values: CDR1 MNHNY, CDR2 SVGAGI (reference sequence). The CDR3 runs 13 residues. CDR3 amino acids: CASSYDSQETQYF. CDR3 DNA: TGTGCCAGCAGTTACGACAGCCAAGAGACCCAGTACTTC.

Notes on this clone: At one of its ends the junction is not consistent with the germline gene, which may arise from a read error. The chain employs TRBV7-7 and TRBJ2-7, with 9 bases that match TRBD1. The germline CDR1 and CDR2 sequences are SSHAT and FNYEAQ (reference sequence). The CDR3 has 17 amino acids. CDR3 DNA: TGTGCTAGCAGCACCTTACGGGGACAGGGTCCTACCTACGAGCAGTACTTC. It is translated as CASSTLRGQGPTYEQYF.

This chain links TRBV11-2 with TRBJ1-2, with D possibly matching TRBD1 (5 bases). CDR1 is SGHAT and CDR2 is FQNNGV in the germline V gene. Between the trimmed V and J ends, which lost 0 bases and 2 bases, there was a span of 7 bases. The CDR3 totals 14 residues. The CDR3 sequence: CASSLEAGNYGYTF. The CDR3 DNA reads TGTGCCAGCAGCTTAGAGGCAGGGAACTATGGCTACACCTTC.

This clone was picked up one time. The chain couples TRBV7-4 to TRBJ2-2; maybe TRBD1 (7 bases). V was cut by 5 bases and J by 6 bases, with 16 bases left in between. Germline values: CDR1 SGHVT, CDR2 SQSDAQ. CDR3 length: 15 residues. CDR3 sequence (DNA): TGTGCCAGCAGCGCCACATTCAGGGGGGCCGGGGAGCTGTTTTTT. Translation: CASSATFRGAGELFF. Together with reference TRBV7-4 and TRBJ2-2, the CDR3 gives the full variable domain: GAGVSQSPRYKVAKRGRDVALRCDSISGHVTLYWYRQTLGQGSEVLTYSQSDAQRDKSGRPSGRFSAERPERSVSTLKIQRTEQGDSAVYLCASSATFRGAGELFFGEGSRLTVL.

The genes are TRBV5-4 and TRBJ2-1, with 8 bases that match TRBD2. CDR1 and CDR2 from the germline V gene are SGHNT and YYREEE (reference sequence). J gave up 9 bases and V 3 bases, and 5 bases lay outside the gene matches. This CDR3 region has 13 residues. CDR3 DNA sequence: TGTGCCAGCAGCTCAGGACTAGCTTGTGAGCAGTTCTTC. It codes for CASSSGLACEQFF.

The chain is built from TRBV30 and TRBJ1-1, with a tentative D call TRBD1 (6 bases). Looked up from germline, CDR1 is GTSNPN and CDR2 is SVGIG (reference sequence). Trimming took 7 bases from V and 1 from J, leaving 10 bases between them. This CDR3 is 12 amino acids long. The CDR3: CASRQENTEAFF. The CDR3 region has the DNA TGTGCCTCTCGACAGGAGAACACTGAAGCTTTCTTT. The complete variable domain, with remaining parts taken from reference TRBV30 and TRBJ1-1, reads SQTIHQWPATLVQPVGSPLSLECTVEGTSNPNLYWYRQAAGRGLQLLFYSVGIGQISSEVPQNLSASRPQDRQFILSSKKLLLSDSGFYLCASRQENTEAFFGQGTRLTVV.

The chain uses TRBV7-6 and TRBJ2-2; the match to TRBD1 covers 8 bases. This CDR3 has 18 residues. V dropped 1 base and J dropped 0; count of bases not matched to a gene: 7. The germline V gene has CDR1 SGHVS and CDR2 FNYEAQ. CDR3 sequence (DNA): TGTGCCAGCAGCTTAGTAGGAGGGGGACAGGCGAACACCGGGGAGCTGTTTTTT. Translated: CASSLVGGGQANTGELFF.

The V gene is TRBV5-1, the J gene TRBJ1-5, with D perhaps TRBD1 (6 bases). The length of the CDR3 is 14 residues. Deletions cut 4 bases from V and 5 bases from J, with 13 bases between. The germline CDR1 and CDR2 sequences are SGHRS and YFSETQ. The CDR3 protein is CASSRDTLDQPQHF. DNA of the CDR3: TGCGCCAGCAGCAGGGACACCCTCGATCAGCCCCAGCATTTT.

The chain links TRBV19 to TRBJ1-1, with D unclear. Trimming shortened V by 6 bases and J by 1 base, and 9 bases separated the two germline ends. CDR3 length equals 13 residues. Germline CDR1 reads LNHDA; CDR2 reads SQIVND (reference sequence). The CDR3 spells CASSRTENTEAFF. The CDR3 DNA reads as TGTGCCAGTAGCCGAACAGAGAACACTGAAGCTTTCTTT.

In nucleotides, the CDR3 is TGTGCCAGCGGCCAGCTCGGACAGCGCAATCAGCCCCAGCATTTT. Protein product: CASGQLGQRNQPQHF. The chain carries TRBV27 and TRBJ1-5, with a possible D match to TRBD1 (6 bases). The CDR3 runs to 15 residues. V was shortened by 8 bases and J by 2 bases, with 16 bases between the two germline ends. CDR1 MNHEY and CDR2 SMNVEV come from the germline V gene (reference sequence).

This clone came up a few times. This chain joins TRBV27 and TRBJ1-3, with 7 bases matching TRBD1. After removal of 5 bases from V and 0 bases from J, the junction contained 7 bases not matched to a gene. There are 16 residues in the CDR3. Germline V lookup: CDR1 MNHEY, CDR2 SMNVEV (reference sequence). CDR3 loop: CASSRAQGYSGNTIYF. Here the CDR3 DNA reads TGTGCCAGCAGTCGCGCACAGGGGTACTCTGGAAACACCATATATTTT.